Following are 31 T cell receptor beta chains from one sample sequenced in a study of blood T cell repertoires in COVID-19. Generated by immunoSEQ multiplex PCR, the TCRdb table keeps only in-frame clones and is missing some. The profile covers about 74,000 clones, with roughly nine tenths appearing a single time and roughly 1.5% taken by the ten largest. The sample comprised peripheral blood. These receptor sequences come from a man between 45 and 60 years old with acute or convalescent COVID-19.

V usage is TRBV4-2 and J usage is TRBJ1-6; D gene uncertain. Trimming shortened V by 0 bases and J by 7 bases, and 13 bases separated the two germline ends. Germline V gene sequence: CDR1 LGHNA, CDR2 YNFKEQ. This CDR3 has 16 amino acids. Here the CDR3 reads CASSQDAGKRNSPLHF. The CDR3 DNA reads as TGTGCCAGCAGCCAAGACGCGGGGAAAAGGAATTCACCCCTCCACTTT.

DNA of the CDR3: TGTGCCAGCAGTTGGGACCGACTGGGGGCGGGCTCCTACAATGAGCAGTTCTTC. This gives the protein CASSWDRLGAGSYNEQFF. The chain carries TRBV2 and TRBJ2-1; a weak D match, TRBD1 (6 bases). Trimming shortened V by 5 bases and J by 0 bases, and 20 bases separated the two germline ends. The germline V gene encodes CDR1 SNHLY and CDR2 FYNNEI. There are 18 residues in the CDR3.

The chain combines TRBV10-3 with TRBJ1-2, with D perhaps matching TRBD1 (6 bases). V shed 2 bases and J shed 4 bases, with 11 bases lying between them. This CDR3 has 14 residues. Germline V CDR1 and CDR2: ENHRY, SYGVKD. The CDR3 loop reads CAISEATGFYGYTF. The CDR3 nucleotides read TGTGCCATCAGTGAGGCTACAGGGTTCTATGGCTACACCTTC.

This clone was found once. This chain links TRBV7-9 with TRBJ2-6; maybe TRBD1 (5 bases). The germline CDR1 and CDR2 sequences are SEHNR and FQNEAQ (reference sequence). V was pared by 1 base and J by 0 bases, with 13 bases between. The CDR3 is 18 residues long. CDR3 in amino acids: CASSLEGRVYSGANVLTF. The CDR3 coding sequence is TGTGCCAGCAGCTTAGAGGGCAGGGTTTACTCTGGGGCCAACGTCCTGACTTTC.

The chain has TRBV9 and TRBJ2-7; D unclear. Germline V lookup: CDR1 SGDLS, CDR2 YYNGEE. The CDR3 totals 14 residues. V was trimmed by 4 bases and J by 6 bases, leaving 17 bases between them. The chain's CDR3 is CASSHGSSVPEQYF. Written as DNA, the CDR3 is TGTGCCAGCAGCCACGGTTCCAGCGTTCCCGAGCAGTACTTC.

The chain couples TRBV5-4 to TRBJ2-5, with 8 bases aligning to TRBD1. Germline trimming cut 4 bases from V and 5 bases from J; bases unmatched to any gene: 7. This CDR3 has 14 residues. The germline V gene has CDR1 SGHNT and CDR2 YYREEE (reference sequence). The CDR3 DNA sequence: TGTGCCAGCAGCACGAGGACAGGGACGGAGACCCAGTACTTC. Its protein is CASSTRTGTETQYF.

A single count supports this clone. The rearrangement joins TRBV23-1 to TRBJ2-1, with TRBD2 identical over 10 bases. TRBV23-1 belongs to the ORF category, with a function that is uncertain. This CDR3 has 19 residues. The trim removed 0 bases at V and 5 bases at J, leaving 13 bases unmatched. CDR3 residues: CASSQSRPQLAGLNNEQFF. CDR3 DNA: TGCGCCAGCAGTCAATCACGGCCGCAACTAGCGGGACTTAACAATGAGCAGTTCTTC.

V usage is TRBV5-4 and J usage is TRBJ2-1, with 8 bases that match TRBD2. This CDR3 spans 15 amino acids. J lost 7 bases, V lost 0 bases, and 6 bases had no gene match. Germline V gives CDR1 SGHNT, CDR2 YYREEE (reference sequence). The CDR3 here is CASSLVSGGPNEQFF. DNA of the CDR3: TGTGCCAGCAGCTTGGTTTCGGGAGGGCCTAATGAGCAGTTCTTC.

The rearrangement links TRBV5-1 to TRBJ2-1; TRBD2 matches 8 bases. J was trimmed by 3 bases and V by 0 bases; bases with no gene match: 14. There are 19 residues in the CDR3. Germline CDR1 SGHRS, CDR2 YFSETQ. The CDR3 DNA is TGCGCCAGCAGCTTGGCCGGGGGGGGCGCAAATAGCGGCTACAATGAGCAGTTCTTC. It codes for CASSLAGGGANSGYNEQFF.

The chain couples TRBV3-1 (or the pseudogene TRBV3-2) to TRBJ2-5; a possible D gene is TRBD1 (7 bases). Germline V CDR1 and CDR2: LGHDT, YNNKEL (reference sequence). The V and J ends lost 2 bases and 3 bases respectively, with 16 bases between them. The CDR3 spans 16 residues. The CDR3 region is CASSQPTRGGEETQYF. CDR3 sequence (DNA): TGTGCCAGCAGCCAACCGACTAGAGGGGGCGAAGAGACCCAGTACTTC.

This sequence joins TRBV6-6 and TRBJ2-4; 9 positions match TRBD1. The V gene end was trimmed by 5 bases and the J gene end by 7 bases; junction bases not matched to a gene: 6. The CDR3 spans 14 residues. CDR1 is MNHNY and CDR2 is SVGAGI in the germline V gene (reference sequence). CDR3 coding DNA: TGTGCCAGCAGTATAGGGACAGGGAGGAACATTCAGTACTTC. It codes for CASSIGTGRNIQYF.

This chain links TRBV18 with TRBJ1-5, with TRBD1 identical over 9 bases. CDR1 is KGHSH and CDR2 is LQKENI in the germline V gene. CDR3 length: 15 amino acids. The trim removed 4 bases at V and 3 bases at J, leaving 4 bases unmatched. The chain's CDR3 is CASSLGTGTNQPQHF. In nucleotides, the CDR3 is TGTGCCAGCTCACTCGGGACAGGGACCAATCAGCCCCAGCATTTT.

V gene TRBV27 combines with J gene TRBJ2-2; 14 bases map to TRBD2. The germline V gene encodes CDR1 MNHEY and CDR2 SMNVEV (reference sequence). The CDR3 has 13 amino acids. With 8 bases clipped from V and 7 bases from J, the junction kept 0 bases outside the gene matches. The CDR3 DNA follows: TGTGCCAGCGGACTAGCGGGAGGCGGGGAGCTGTTTTTT. It is translated as CASGLAGGGELFF.

The CDR3 nucleotides are TGTGCCAGCAGTTTATTAGAATATTACGGCTACACCTTC. The encoded protein is CASSLLEYYGYTF. This chain uses TRBV28 with TRBJ1-2; D uncertain. V lost 1 base and J lost 8, with 11 bases in between. The CDR3 is 13 residues long. Germline CDR1 is MDHEN and CDR2 is SYDVKM.

This chain joins TRBV11-2 and TRBJ1-1; a possible D gene is TRBD1 (5 bases). Trimming removed 4 bases at V and 0 bases at J, with 18 bases between. This CDR3 comprises 17 residues. Germline CDR1 is SGHAT and CDR2 is FQNNGV. The CDR3 DNA is TGTGCCAGCAGCTCTATCGGTGCTTCGGGGGTGAACACTGAAGCTTTCTTT. Its translation is CASSSIGASGVNTEAFF.

The chain couples TRBV7-9 to TRBJ2-2; D is possibly TRBD2 (6 bases). Germline V lookup: CDR1 SEHNR, CDR2 FQNEAQ (reference sequence). Trimming cost V 5 bases and J 0 bases, with 10 bases left between them. The CDR3 contains 15 residues. The CDR3 DNA reads as TGTGCCAGCAGCATTAGCGGACCGAACACCGGGGAGCTGTTTTTT. Amino acids: CASSISGPNTGELFF. Looking up the rest from reference TRBV7-9 and TRBJ2-2 gives the full variable domain: DTGVSQNPRHKITKRGQNVTFRCDPISEHNRLYWYRQTLGQGPEFLTYFQNEAQLEKSRLLSDRFSAERPKGSFSTLEIQRTEQGDSAMYLCASSISGPNTGELFFGEGSRLTVL.

This rearrangement joins TRBV11-1 to TRBJ2-7, with no clear D. This CDR3 comprises 14 residues. The V end lost 5 bases, the J end lost 3 bases, and 14 bases lay between the germline ends. Germline-derived CDR1 and CDR2 are SGHAT and FQDESV (reference sequence). Written as DNA, the CDR3 is TGTGCCAGCAGCCCGTTCCCCCTATTCTACGAGCAGTACGTC. It codes for CASSPFPLFYEQYV.

The V gene is TRBV19, the J gene TRBJ2-1; 12 bases are shared with TRBD1. Losses at the gene ends were 3 bases for V and 7 bases for J; bases not matched to a gene: 10. Per the germline V gene, CDR1 is LNHDA and CDR2 is SQIVND (reference sequence). This CDR3 is built from 17 residues. The CDR3 reads CASSIPYRDRGRNEQFF. The CDR3 bases are TGTGCCAGTAGTATCCCGTACCGGGACAGGGGGCGAAATGAGCAGTTCTTC.

This clone appeared a few times. The gene calls are TRBV5-8 and TRBJ2-6, with a possible D match to TRBD2 (5 bases). The CDR3 consists of 16 residues. V shed 1 base and J shed 2 bases, with 10 bases lying between them. The germline CDR1 and CDR2 sequences are SGHTS and YDEGEE. The CDR3 DNA reads as TGTGCCAGCAGCTTGCGCGGGTTCACTGGGGCCAACGTCCTGACTTTC. This sequence encodes CASSLRGFTGANVLTF.

This clone was recorded a few times. The rearrangement links TRBV7-2 to TRBJ2-7; possibly TRBD2 for D (5 bases). Germline CDR1 is SGHTA and CDR2 is FQGNSA. This CDR3 comprises 12 residues. Between the trimmed V and J ends, which lost 11 bases and 6 bases, there was a span of 17 bases. CDR3 DNA sequence: TGTGCCCGAGAAGGGCCCCGGGGCGAGCAGTACGTC. Its protein is CAREGPRGEQYV.

The gene calls are TRBV2 and TRBJ1-4; D gene uncertain. This CDR3 is 14 amino acids long. CDR1 and CDR2 from the germline V gene are SNHLY and FYNNEI. V lost 6 bases and J 4 bases, leaving 12 bases between the germline ends. CDR3 residues: CASSLGKINEKLFF. The DNA for the CDR3 is TGTGCCAGCAGCCTCGGGAAGATTAATGAAAAACTGTTTTTT.

This clone was seen just once. The DNA of the CDR3 is TGTGCCAGTAGTATGAAGGGCAGGGGCATCCGGCAGCCCCAGCATTTT. Translated, it gives CASSMKGRGIRQPQHF. V usage is TRBV19 and J usage is TRBJ1-5, with D possibly matching TRBD1 (6 bases). CDR3 length: 16 residues. Germline V gives CDR1 LNHDA, CDR2 SQIVND (reference sequence). The V end lost 3 bases, the J end lost 7 bases, and 19 bases lay between the germline ends.

This chain uses TRBV7-2 with TRBJ2-5; 13 bases align to TRBD2. The CDR3 totals 16 residues. Trimming cost V 1 base and J 2 bases; bases outside gene matches: 1. Germline-derived CDR1 and CDR2 are SGHTA and FQGNSA. In nucleotides, the CDR3 is TGTGCCAGCAGCTTAGGGACTAGCGGGAGTCAAGAGACCCAGTACTTC. Translation gives CASSLGTSGSQETQYF.

The V gene is TRBV4-3, the J gene TRBJ1-1; possibly TRBD1 for D (5 bases). From germline, CDR1 is LGHNA and CDR2 YSLEER. This CDR3 has 15 amino acids. V gave up 1 base and J gave up 5 bases, with 14 bases separating them. In DNA form, the CDR3 reads TGCGCCAGCAGCCAAGGAAGGGGCATTGGAACTGAAGCTTTCTTT. Translation gives CASSQGRGIGTEAFF.

This clone was recorded a few times. The V gene is TRBV30, the J gene TRBJ2-7; D gene unclear. The length of the CDR3 is 14 residues. Germline CDR1 is GTSNPN and CDR2 is SVGIG (reference sequence). Trimming cost V 0 bases and J 4 bases, with 13 bases left between them. The CDR3 DNA sequence: TGTGCCTGGAGTGTTTTCCTGGCAGGATACGAGCAGTACTTC. Translated: CAWSVFLAGYEQYF.

This rearrangement joins TRBV14 to TRBJ2-2; D not certain. Trimming left V 0 bases short and J 8 bases short, with 4 bases between. This CDR3 is 12 amino acids long. Germline CDR1 is SGHDN and CDR2 is FVKESK. CDR3 protein: CASSQDFGELFF. The CDR3 nucleotides are TGTGCCAGCAGCCAAGACTTTGGGGAGCTGTTTTTT.

This chain links TRBV7-2 with TRBJ2-2, with a weak D call TRBD2 (6 bases). Trimming cost V 1 base and J 3 bases, with 12 bases left between them. From germline, CDR1 is SGHTA and CDR2 FQGNSA. This CDR3 is built from 16 residues. CDR3 loop: CASSLVTGDYTGELFF. DNA for the CDR3: TGTGCCAGCAGCTTAGTGACCGGGGACTACACCGGGGAGCTGTTTTTT. The complete variable domain, with remaining parts taken from reference TRBV7-2 and TRBJ2-2, reads GAGVSQSPSNKVTEKGKDVELRCDPISGHTALYWYRQSLGQGLEFLIYFQGNSAPDKSGLPSDRFSAERTGGSVSTLTIQRTQQEDSAVYLCASSLVTGDYTGELFFGEGSRLTVL.

V and J are TRBV4-3 and TRBJ1-2; no clear D gene. Deletions cut 5 bases from V and 7 bases from J, with 17 bases between. The CDR3 is 14 residues long. Germline assignment: CDR1 LGHNA and CDR2 YSLEER. The CDR3 spells CASSYADKASGYTF. The CDR3 coding sequence is TGCGCCAGCAGCTACGCCGACAAGGCGTCTGGCTACACCTTC.

The V gene is TRBV15, the J gene TRBJ1-1; D might be TRBD1 (6 bases). CDR3 size: 13 residues. The V end lost 5 bases, the J end lost 1 base, and 8 bases lay between the germline ends. Germline loops: CDR1 LNHNV, CDR2 YYDKDF (reference sequence). CDR3 in amino acids: CATSSTGNTEAFF. CDR3 sequence (DNA): TGTGCCACCAGCTCGACAGGGAACACTGAAGCTTTCTTT.

The chain carries TRBV29-1 and TRBJ2-1; perhaps TRBD1 as D (5 bases). CDR1 is SQVTM and CDR2 is ANQGSEA in the germline V gene. Trimming cost V 8 bases and J 6 bases, with 11 bases left between them. This CDR3 is 11 amino acids long. The DNA of the CDR3 is TGCAGCTCCCGTAGGGGCAATGAGCAGTTCTTC. It encodes CSSRRGNEQFF.

The CDR3 sequence is CASSLGGSGANVLTF. CDR3 DNA: TGTGCCAGCAGCTTGGGCGGGTCTGGGGCCAACGTCCTGACTTTC. The genes are TRBV5-6 and TRBJ2-6, with D possibly TRBD2 on 5 matching bases. CDR1 and CDR2 (germline): SGHDT, YYEEEE. This CDR3 has 15 amino acids. Between the trimmed V and J ends, which lost 0 bases and 1 base, there was a span of 5 bases.